This entry lists 24 T cell receptor beta chains sequenced from one sample in a study of human thymus T cells. TCRdb's table, derived via immunoSEQ multiplex PCR, lists solely in-frame clones and lacks some. Of approximately 46,000 clones in the sample, 95% were seen once. Sequenced input: blood. Receptors originate from a girl in the first two years of life with a congenital heart defect but otherwise immunologically healthy.

The V gene is TRBV5-8, the J gene TRBJ1-5; D not certain. The V end lost 6 bases, the J end lost 3 bases, and 16 bases lay between the germline ends. Per the germline V gene, CDR1 is SGHTS and CDR2 is YDEGEE. This CDR3 contains 15 residues. The CDR3 here is CASILPGFFNQPQHF. For the CDR3, the DNA is TGTGCCAGCATCCTTCCCGGGTTCTTCAATCAGCCCCAGCATTTT. Filled out from reference TRBV5-8 and TRBJ1-5, the complete variable domain reads EAGVTQSPTHLIKTRGQQATLRCSPISGHTSVYWYQQALGLGLQFLLWYDEGEERNRGNFPPRFSGRQFPNYSSELNVNALELEDSALYLCASILPGFFNQPQHFGDGTRLSIL.

The rearrangement joins TRBV18 to TRBJ2-5, with TRBD1 identical over 9 bases. The CDR3 runs 14 residues. V was pared by 3 bases and J by 5 bases, with 4 bases of the junction left unmatched. Germline V lookup: CDR1 KGHSH, CDR2 LQKENI. DNA of the CDR3: TGTGCCAGCTCACCCACAGGGGGCGGGGAGACCCAGTACTTC. Encoded protein: CASSPTGGGETQYF.

The J gene is TRBJ2-1, the V gene TRBV11-2; 13 nucleotides line up with TRBD2. J gave up 8 bases and V 6 bases, and 10 bases lay outside the gene matches. The V gene's germline CDR1 is SGHAT and CDR2 FQNNGV. This CDR3 spans 16 amino acids. CDR3 sequence reads: CASRTILAGGSHEQFF. The CDR3 DNA reads as TGTGCCAGCAGAACTATACTAGCGGGAGGGTCCCATGAGCAGTTCTTC.

This chain joins TRBV5-1 and TRBJ2-7, with D tentatively TRBD2 (6 bases). Per the germline V gene, CDR1 is SGHRS and CDR2 is YFSETQ. The ends were cut back, 0 bases at V and 3 bases at J, with 13 bases in the middle. CDR3 length: 15 residues. CDR3 in DNA: TGCGCCAGCAGCTTGGGGCCGGACTACCTCTACGAGCAGTACTTC. This sequence encodes CASSLGPDYLYEQYF.

The J gene is TRBJ1-2, the V gene TRBV5-1; possible D gene TRBD1, 6 bases. The V gene's germline CDR1 is SGHRS and CDR2 YFSETQ. V was pared by 4 bases and J by 5 bases, with 18 bases between. The CDR3 consists of 15 residues. The CDR3 loop is CASSIDRKGPYGYTF. CDR3 DNA: TGCGCCAGCAGCATTGACAGGAAGGGGCCGTATGGCTACACCTTC.

The chain has TRBV7-2 and TRBJ1-1, with no clear D. This CDR3 is built from 12 residues. Germline assignment: CDR1 SGHTA and CDR2 FQGNSA. Trimming shortened V by 5 bases and J by 3 bases, and 7 bases separated the two germline ends. CDR3 DNA: TGTGCCAGCAGCCGGGTGTACACTGAAGCTTTCTTT. Translation: CASSRVYTEAFF.

The V gene is TRBV7-2, the J gene TRBJ2-1; 8 nucleotides match TRBD2. V trimming: 4 bases; J trimming: 4 bases; junction bases outside the gene matches: 9. The germline V gene encodes CDR1 SGHTA and CDR2 FQGNSA. The CDR3 sequence is 16 residues long. Written as DNA, the CDR3 is TGTGCCAGCAGCTCGCGGACTAGCTCCGAGTACAATGAGCAGTTCTTC. It is translated as CASSSRTSSEYNEQFF.

The chain carries TRBV28 and TRBJ2-5; D is possibly TRBD2 (6 bases). The V end lost 5 bases, the J end lost 2 bases, and 9 bases lay between the germline ends. The CDR3 consists of 13 residues. Germline CDR1 and CDR2: MDHEN and SYDVKM. The CDR3 here is CASSPRGQETQYF. Written as DNA, the CDR3 is TGTGCCAGCAGTCCCCGGGGGCAAGAGACCCAGTACTTC. Full variable domain (rest looked up from reference TRBV28 and TRBJ2-5): DVKVTQSSRYLVKRTGEKVFLECVQDMDHENMFWYRQDPGLGLRLIYFSYDVKMKEKGDIPEGYSVSREKKERFSLILESASTNQTSMYLCASSPRGQETQYFGPGTRLLVL.

The chain uses TRBV6-5 and TRBJ2-7, with D tentatively TRBD1 (6 bases). Per the germline V gene, CDR1 is MNHEY and CDR2 is SVGAGI. This CDR3 comprises 14 residues. Trimming left V 0 bases short and J 3 bases short, with 9 bases between. CDR3 protein: CASSYSGGNYEQYF. CDR3 in DNA: TGTGCCAGCAGTTACTCAGGGGGAAACTACGAGCAGTACTTC.

This clone was detected only once. The chain combines TRBV5-5 with TRBJ2-1; 9 nucleotides line up with TRBD2. CDR1 is SGHKS and CDR2 is YYEKEE in the germline V gene (reference sequence). CDR3 length equals 15 residues. J gave up 13 bases and V 2 bases, and 13 bases lay outside the gene matches. CDR3 in DNA: TGTGCCAGCAGCTTAGGCAGGCTAGCGGGATTCTTCCAGTTCTTC. Encoded protein: CASSLGRLAGFFQFF.

The chain employs TRBV19 and TRBJ2-2; 8 bases line up with TRBD1. Germline CDR1 reads LNHDA; CDR2 reads SQIVND (reference sequence). The CDR3 loop spans 16 amino acids. Trimming cost V 5 bases and J 4 bases; bases outside gene matches: 9. CDR3 in amino acids: CASSRRSRGLTGELFF. As DNA, the CDR3 is TGTGCCAGTAGTCGCCGATCCAGGGGGCTCACCGGGGAGCTGTTTTTT.

The V gene is TRBV11-2, the J gene TRBJ2-2; a possible D gene is TRBD2 (5 bases). V lost 5 bases, J lost 1 base, and 14 bases lay in between. The CDR3 has 16 residues. The germline CDR1 and CDR2 sequences are SGHAT and FQNNGV. CDR3 in DNA: TGTGCCAGCAGCCCCCGAGGGCAGTTGAACACCGGGGAGCTGTTTTTT. It yields the protein CASSPRGQLNTGELFF.

This clone was recorded a few times. The V gene is TRBV11-2, the J gene TRBJ2-7; D gene unclear. CDR3 size: 12 residues. Per germline, CDR1 SGHAT and CDR2 FQNNGV. The ends were cut back, 4 bases at V and 3 bases at J, with 7 bases in the middle. The chain's CDR3 is CASSSIFYEQYF. The CDR3 region has the DNA TGTGCCAGCAGCTCCATCTTCTACGAGCAGTACTTC. Full variable domain (remainder filled in from reference TRBV11-2 and TRBJ2-7): EAGVAQSPRYKIIEKRQSVAFWCNPISGHATLYWYQQILGQGPKLLIQFQNNGVVDDSQLPKDRFSAERLKGVDSTLKIQPAKLEDSAVYLCASSSIFYEQYFGPGTRLTVT.

The rearrangement joins TRBV5-8 to TRBJ2-2; no definite D call. The V and J ends lost 1 base and 3 bases respectively, with 10 bases between them. CDR3 length equals 15 residues. In germline, CDR1 is SGHTS, CDR2 YDEGEE. In DNA, the CDR3 is TGTGCCAGCAGCTTGTATGTGGTGGACACCGGGGAGCTGTTTTTT. Protein product: CASSLYVVDTGELFF.

V is TRBV11-2 and J is TRBJ2-7; the D is unclear. Trimming removed 2 bases from V and 4 bases from J, with 6 bases in between. CDR1 SGHAT and CDR2 FQNNGV come from the germline V gene. The CDR3 extends over 12 amino acids. This chain's CDR3 is CASSLIVYEQYF. CDR3 coding DNA: TGTGCCAGCAGCTTAATCGTGTACGAGCAGTACTTC. Together with reference TRBV11-2 and TRBJ2-7, the CDR3 gives the full variable domain: EAGVAQSPRYKIIEKRQSVAFWCNPISGHATLYWYQQILGQGPKLLIQFQNNGVVDDSQLPKDRFSAERLKGVDSTLKIQPAKLEDSAVYLCASSLIVYEQYFGPGTRLTVT.

This chain uses TRBV29-1 with TRBJ2-5; D ambiguous. Trimming pared 1 base from V and 4 bases from J, leaving 4 bases between. The CDR3 has 11 residues. Germline lookup yields CDR1 SQVTM and CDR2 ANQGSEA. CDR3 amino acids: CSVEVGETQYF. CDR3 bases: TGCAGCGTTGAAGTAGGAGAGACCCAGTACTTC.

The chain joins TRBV4-1 to TRBJ2-1; 7 bases agree with TRBD2. The CDR3 extends over 15 amino acids. The J segment lost 6 bases and the V segment lost 2 bases, leaving 7 bases of the junction unmatched. CDR1 is MGHRA and CDR2 is YSYEKL in the germline V gene. CDR3 residues: CASSQISRGVNEQFF. As DNA, the CDR3 is TGCGCCAGCAGCCAAATTTCCCGGGGGGTCAATGAGCAGTTCTTC.

This rearrangement joins TRBV9 to TRBJ2-1; D gene uncertain. The germline V and J ends were trimmed by 2 bases and 13 bases, with 16 bases remaining between them. The CDR3 covers 13 residues. Germline lookup yields CDR1 SGDLS and CDR2 YYNGEE. In nucleotides, the CDR3 is TGTGCCAGCAGCGTTTTATCCTCCGGGCTCCAGTTCTTC. The encoded protein is CASSVLSSGLQFF.

The chain has TRBV6-5 and TRBJ1-1; 8 bases align to TRBD1. From germline, CDR1 is MNHEY and CDR2 SVGAGI. This CDR3 contains 13 residues. V trimming: 5 bases; J trimming: 11 bases; junction bases outside the gene matches: 10. CDR3 sequence reads: CASSPRTGWLAFF. The CDR3 nucleotides read TGTGCCAGCAGTCCCCGGACAGGGTGGTTGGCTTTCTTT.

The chain links TRBV7-9 to TRBJ2-1; TRBD2 matches at 9 bases. There are 17 residues in the CDR3. Looked up from germline, CDR1 is SEHNR and CDR2 is FQNEAQ (reference sequence). After removal of 1 base from V and 4 bases from J, the junction contained 8 bases not matched to a gene. CDR3: CASSLGASGKTYNEQFF. The CDR3 DNA reads TGTGCCAGCAGCTTAGGGGCTAGCGGGAAAACGTACAATGAGCAGTTCTTC.

The CDR3: CASTLLTLNTEAFF. The CDR3 DNA reads TGTGCCAGCACATTATTGACACTTAACACTGAAGCTTTCTTT. V usage is TRBV9 and J usage is TRBJ1-1; D remains unclear. Germline CDR1 reads SGDLS; CDR2 reads YYNGEE. The V end was cut by 6 bases, the J end by 2 bases, with 14 bases between. The CDR3 length is 14 residues. Full variable domain (outside the CDR3, taken from reference TRBV9 and TRBJ1-1): DSGVTQTPKHLITATGQRVTLRCSPRSGDLSVYWYQQSLDQGLQFLIQYYNGEERAKGNILERFSAQQFPDLHSELNLSSLELGDSALYFCASTLLTLNTEAFFGQGTRLTVV.

The chain couples TRBV28 to TRBJ2-5; 8 bases map to TRBD2. The junction had 23 bases not matched to a gene; V was cut back by 3 bases and J by 5 bases. The CDR3 sequence is 20 residues long. Per germline, CDR1 MDHEN and CDR2 SYDVKM. CDR3 in amino acids: CASSFSYIPLEAGDGETQYF. The DNA for the CDR3 is TGTGCCAGCAGTTTTTCATATATCCCCCTCGAAGCGGGAGATGGTGAGACCCAGTACTTC.

CDR3 sequence: CASSLTSSYNEQFF. For the CDR3, the DNA is TGTGCCAGCAGCTTAACGTCCTCCTACAATGAGCAGTTCTTC. The chain employs TRBV7-3 and TRBJ2-1; the D is unclear. Per the germline V gene, CDR1 is SGHTA and CDR2 is FQGTGA. CDR3 size: 14 residues. The germline V and J ends were trimmed by 0 bases and 0 bases, with 3 bases remaining between them.

This chain links TRBV15 with TRBJ2-1; D possibly uses TRBD1 or TRBD2 (5 bases each). CDR1 and CDR2 (germline): LNHNV, YYDKDF (reference sequence). The CDR3 sequence is 15 residues long. Trimming pared 5 bases from V and 2 bases from J, leaving 13 bases between. The CDR3 sequence: CATSRDPSTYNEQFF. DNA of the CDR3: TGTGCCACCAGCCGGGACCCTTCAACCTACAATGAGCAGTTCTTC.